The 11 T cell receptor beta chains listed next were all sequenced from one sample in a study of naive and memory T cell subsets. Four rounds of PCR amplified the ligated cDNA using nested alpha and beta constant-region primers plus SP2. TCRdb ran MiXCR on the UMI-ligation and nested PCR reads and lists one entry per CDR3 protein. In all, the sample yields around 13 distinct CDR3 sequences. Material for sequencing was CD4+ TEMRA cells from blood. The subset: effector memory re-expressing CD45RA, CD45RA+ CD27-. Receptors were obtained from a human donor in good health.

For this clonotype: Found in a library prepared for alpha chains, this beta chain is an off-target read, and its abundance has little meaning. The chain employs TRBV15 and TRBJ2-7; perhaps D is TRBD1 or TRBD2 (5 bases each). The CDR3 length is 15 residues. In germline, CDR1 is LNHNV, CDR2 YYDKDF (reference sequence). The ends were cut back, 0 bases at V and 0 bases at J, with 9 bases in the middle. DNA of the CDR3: TGTGCCACCAGCAGAGATAAGGGGAGCTCCTACGAGCAGTACTTC. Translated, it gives CATSRDKGSSYEQYF.

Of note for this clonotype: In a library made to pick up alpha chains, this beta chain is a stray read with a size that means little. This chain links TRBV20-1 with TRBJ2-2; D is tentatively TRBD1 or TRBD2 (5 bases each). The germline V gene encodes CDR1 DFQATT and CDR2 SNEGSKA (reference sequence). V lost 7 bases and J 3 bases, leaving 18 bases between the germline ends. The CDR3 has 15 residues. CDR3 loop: CSGLEGPQDTGELFF. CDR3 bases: TGCAGTGGACTCGAGGGGCCCCAGGACACCGGGGAGCTGTTTTTT.

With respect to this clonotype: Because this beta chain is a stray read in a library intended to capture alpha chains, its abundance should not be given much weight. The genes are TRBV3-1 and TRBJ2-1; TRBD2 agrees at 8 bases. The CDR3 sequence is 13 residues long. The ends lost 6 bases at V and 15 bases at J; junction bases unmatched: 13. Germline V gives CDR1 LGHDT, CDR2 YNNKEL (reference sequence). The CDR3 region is CASRNSQGTSPFF. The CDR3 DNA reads TGTGCCAGCAGAAACTCACAAGGGACTAGTCCGTTCTTC.

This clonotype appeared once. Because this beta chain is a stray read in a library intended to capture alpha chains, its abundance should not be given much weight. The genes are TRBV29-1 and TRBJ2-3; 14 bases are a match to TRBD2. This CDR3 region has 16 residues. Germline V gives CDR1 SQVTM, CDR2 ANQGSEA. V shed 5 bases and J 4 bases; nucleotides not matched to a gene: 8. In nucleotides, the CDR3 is TGCAGCGTTATGGGACTAGCGGGAGAGGGGGCAGATACGCAGTATTTT. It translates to CSVMGLAGEGADTQYF.

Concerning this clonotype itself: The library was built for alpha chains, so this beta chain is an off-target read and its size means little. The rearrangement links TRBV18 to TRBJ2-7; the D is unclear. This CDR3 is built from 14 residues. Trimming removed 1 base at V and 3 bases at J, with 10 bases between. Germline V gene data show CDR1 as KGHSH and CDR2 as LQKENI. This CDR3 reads CASSPRPDFYEQYF. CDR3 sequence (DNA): TGTGCCAGCTCACCACGTCCCGATTTCTACGAGCAGTACTTC.

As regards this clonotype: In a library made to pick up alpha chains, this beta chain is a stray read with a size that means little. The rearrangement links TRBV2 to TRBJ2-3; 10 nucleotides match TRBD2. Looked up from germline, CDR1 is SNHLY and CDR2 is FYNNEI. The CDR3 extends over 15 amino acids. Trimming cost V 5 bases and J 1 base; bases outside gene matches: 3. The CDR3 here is CASSPLAGGTDTQYF. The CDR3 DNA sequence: TGTGCCAGCAGTCCCCTAGCGGGGGGCACAGATACGCAGTATTTT.

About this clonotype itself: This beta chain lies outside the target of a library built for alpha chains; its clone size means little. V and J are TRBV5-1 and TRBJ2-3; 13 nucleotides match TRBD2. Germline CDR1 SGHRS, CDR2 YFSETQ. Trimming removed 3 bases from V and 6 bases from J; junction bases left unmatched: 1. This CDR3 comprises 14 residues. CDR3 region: CASSSTSGRDTQYF. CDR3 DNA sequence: TGCGCCAGCAGCTCGACTAGCGGGAGGGATACGCAGTATTTT. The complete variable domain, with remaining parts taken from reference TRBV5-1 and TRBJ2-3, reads KAGVTQTPRYLIKTRGQQVTLSCSPISGHRSVSWYQQTPGQGLQFLFEYFSETQRNKGNFPGRFSGRQFSNSRSEMNVSTLELGDSALYLCASSSTSGRDTQYFGPGTRLTVL.

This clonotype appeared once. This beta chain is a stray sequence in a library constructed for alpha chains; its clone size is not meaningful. The CDR3 spells CSAGHSDTQYF. DNA of the CDR3: TGCAGCGCCGGGCACTCGGATACGCAGTATTTT. This chain links TRBV29-1 with TRBJ2-3; D gene unclear. CDR1 is SQVTM and CDR2 is ANQGSEA in the germline V gene. Deletions cut 7 bases from V and 6 bases from J, with 11 bases between. This CDR3 is built from 11 residues.

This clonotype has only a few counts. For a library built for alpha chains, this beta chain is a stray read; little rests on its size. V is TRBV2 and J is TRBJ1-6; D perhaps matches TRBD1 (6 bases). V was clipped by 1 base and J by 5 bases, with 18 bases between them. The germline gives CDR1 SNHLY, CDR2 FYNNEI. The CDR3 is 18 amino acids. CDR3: CASSEGYSTGPDNSPLHF. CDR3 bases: TGTGCCAGCAGTGAAGGTTATTCGACAGGCCCTGATAATTCACCCCTCCACTTT.

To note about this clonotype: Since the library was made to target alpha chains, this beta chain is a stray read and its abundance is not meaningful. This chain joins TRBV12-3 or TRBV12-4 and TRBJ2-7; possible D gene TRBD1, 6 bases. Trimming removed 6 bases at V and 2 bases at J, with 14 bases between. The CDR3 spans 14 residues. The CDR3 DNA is TGTGCCAGCAGACCGGGACAAACCACCTACGAGCAGTACTTC. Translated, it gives CASRPGQTTYEQYF.

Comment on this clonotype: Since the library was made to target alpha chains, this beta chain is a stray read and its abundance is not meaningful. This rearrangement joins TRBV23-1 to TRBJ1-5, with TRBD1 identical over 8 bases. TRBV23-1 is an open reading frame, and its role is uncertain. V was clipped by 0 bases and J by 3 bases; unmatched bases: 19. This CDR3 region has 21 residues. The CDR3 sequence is CASSQSKDWEYRGKFNQPQHF. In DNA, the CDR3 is TGCGCCAGCAGTCAATCGAAGGACTGGGAGTACAGGGGGAAGTTCAATCAGCCCCAGCATTTT.